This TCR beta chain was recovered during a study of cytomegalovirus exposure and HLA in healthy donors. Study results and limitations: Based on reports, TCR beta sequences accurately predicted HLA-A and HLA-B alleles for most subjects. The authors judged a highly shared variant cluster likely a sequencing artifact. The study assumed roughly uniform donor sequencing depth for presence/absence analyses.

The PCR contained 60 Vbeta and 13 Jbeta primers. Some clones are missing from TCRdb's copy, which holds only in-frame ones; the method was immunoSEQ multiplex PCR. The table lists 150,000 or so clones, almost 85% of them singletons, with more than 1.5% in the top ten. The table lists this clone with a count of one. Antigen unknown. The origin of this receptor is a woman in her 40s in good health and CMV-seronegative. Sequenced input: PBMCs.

The CDR3 spells CASSPLTGVKPQHF. The DNA of the CDR3 is TGTGCCAGCAGCCCCTTGACAGGGGTGAAGCCCCAGCATTTT. The rearrangement joins TRBV7-9 to TRBJ1-5, with 8 bases lining up with TRBD1. The CDR3 covers 14 residues. Germline trimming cut 5 bases from V and 8 bases from J; bases unmatched to any gene: 8. Germline V gene data show CDR1 as SEHNR and CDR2 as FQNEAQ (reference sequence).